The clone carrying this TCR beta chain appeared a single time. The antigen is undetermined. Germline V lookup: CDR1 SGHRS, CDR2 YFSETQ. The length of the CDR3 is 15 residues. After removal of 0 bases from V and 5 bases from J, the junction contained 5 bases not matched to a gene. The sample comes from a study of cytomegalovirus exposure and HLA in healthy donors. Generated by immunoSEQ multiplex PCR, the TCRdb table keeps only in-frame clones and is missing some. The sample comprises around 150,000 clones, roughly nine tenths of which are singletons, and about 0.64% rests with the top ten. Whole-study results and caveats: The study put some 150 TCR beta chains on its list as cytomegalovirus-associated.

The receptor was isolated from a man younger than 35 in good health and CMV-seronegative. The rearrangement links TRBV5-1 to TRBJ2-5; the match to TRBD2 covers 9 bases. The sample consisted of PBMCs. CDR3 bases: TGCGCCAGCAGCTTGGGGTTAGCGGGAGCCGAGACCCAGTACTTC. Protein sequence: CASSLGLAGAETQYF.